This T cell receptor (beta chain) emerged from a study of PD-1 blockade in classical Hodgkin lymphoma. Study overall: The patients were dosed with nivolumab 3 mg/kg, infused intravenously every 2 weeks. Findings and caveats of the study: The diversity seen at baseline in complete responders resembled that of newly diagnosed patients. Why repertoires differed is undefined; disease activity or prior therapy possibly contributed. Reported baseline diversity: healthy donors highest, relapsed/refractory patients lowest.

In regard to this clone: The antigen is unknown.

Sequencing was performed with immunoSEQ multiplex PCR; in TCRdb, only in-frame clones are kept and a portion is missing. The sample has around 60,000 clones, about 85% seen once. Regarding time point: cycle 4 day 1 (C4D1), after five to seven weeks of nivolumab. Relapse after autologous stem cell transplantation occurred in every patient, and brentuximab vedotin exposure varied. Trimming removed 5 bases at V and 3 bases at J, with 1 base between. The CDR3 is made up of 11 amino acids. CDR1 is LNHDA, CDR2 SQIVND, per germline (reference sequence). This material consisted of peripheral blood mononuclear cells (PBMCs), taken before the fourth cycle of nivolumab. This sequence was found in a human donor with classical Hodgkin lymphoma. The V and J genes are TRBV19 and TRBJ2-2; D unclear. This CDR3 reads CASSHTGELFF. The CDR3 region has the DNA TGTGCCAGTAGTCACACCGGGGAGCTGTTTTTT.